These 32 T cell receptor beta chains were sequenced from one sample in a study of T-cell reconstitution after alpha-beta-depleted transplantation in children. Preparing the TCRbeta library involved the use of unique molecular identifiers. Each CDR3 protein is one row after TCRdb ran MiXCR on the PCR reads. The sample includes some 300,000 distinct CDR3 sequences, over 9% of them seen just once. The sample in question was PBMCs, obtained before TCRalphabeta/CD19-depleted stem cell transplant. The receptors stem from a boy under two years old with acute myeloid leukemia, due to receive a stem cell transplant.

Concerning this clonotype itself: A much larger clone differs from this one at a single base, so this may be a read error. The CDR3: CASSFPYIEQFF. Here the CDR3 DNA reads TGTGCCAGCAGTTTCCCTTACATTGAGCAGTTCTTC. The chain carries TRBV12-3 or TRBV12-4 and TRBJ2-1; D remains unclear. The CDR3 has 12 residues.

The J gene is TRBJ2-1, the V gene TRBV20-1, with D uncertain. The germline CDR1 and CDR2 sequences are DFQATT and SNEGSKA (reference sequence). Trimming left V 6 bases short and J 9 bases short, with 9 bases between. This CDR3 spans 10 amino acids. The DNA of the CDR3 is TGCAGTGCAGCCCCCATTGAGCAGTTCTTC. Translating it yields CSAAPIEQFF.

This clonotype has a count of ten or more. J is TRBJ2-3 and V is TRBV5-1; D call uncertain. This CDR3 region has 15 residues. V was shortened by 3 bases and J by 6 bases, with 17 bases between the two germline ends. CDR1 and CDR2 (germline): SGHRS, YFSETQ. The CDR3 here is CASSSQFGDGDTQYF. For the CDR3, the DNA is TGCGCCAGCAGCTCCCAATTTGGCGATGGGGATACGCAGTATTTT.

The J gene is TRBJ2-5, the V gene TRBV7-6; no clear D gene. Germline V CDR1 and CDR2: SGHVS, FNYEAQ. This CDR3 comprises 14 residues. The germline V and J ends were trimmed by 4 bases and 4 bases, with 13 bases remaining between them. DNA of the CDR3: TGTGCCAGCAGCTCCCTCAGGTGGGGAGAGACCCAGTACTTC. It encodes CASSSLRWGETQYF.

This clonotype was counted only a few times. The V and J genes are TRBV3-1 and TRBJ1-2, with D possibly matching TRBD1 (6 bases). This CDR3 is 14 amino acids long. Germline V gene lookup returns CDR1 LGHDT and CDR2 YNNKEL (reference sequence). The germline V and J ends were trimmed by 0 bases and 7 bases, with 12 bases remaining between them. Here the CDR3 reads CASSQDWGGFGYTF. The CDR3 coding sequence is TGTGCCAGCAGCCAAGATTGGGGGGGCTTTGGCTACACCTTC.

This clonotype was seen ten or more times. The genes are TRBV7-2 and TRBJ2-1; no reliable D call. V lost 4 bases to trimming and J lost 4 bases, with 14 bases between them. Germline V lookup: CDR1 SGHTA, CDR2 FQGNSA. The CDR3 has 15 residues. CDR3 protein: CASSSYWAEYNEQFF. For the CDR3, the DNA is TGTGCCAGCAGCTCTTACTGGGCGGAATACAATGAGCAGTTCTTC. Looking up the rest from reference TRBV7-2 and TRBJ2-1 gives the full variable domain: GAGVSQSPSNKVTEKGKDVELRCDPISGHTALYWYRQSLGQGLEFLIYFQGNSAPDKSGLPSDRFSAERTGGSVSTLTIQRTQQEDSAVYLCASSSYWAEYNEQFFGPGTRLTVL.

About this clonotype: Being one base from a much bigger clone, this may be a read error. CDR3 region: CASSFNPDTTLGQYF. For the CDR3, the DNA is TGCGCCAGCAGCTTCAATCCGGACACGACCTTGGGGCAGTACTTC. The chain carries TRBV5-1 and TRBJ2-7; the D gene is possibly TRBD1 (5 bases). Deletions cut 2 bases from V and 9 bases from J, with 21 bases between. This CDR3 has 15 residues. The germline V gene has CDR1 SGHRS and CDR2 YFSETQ.

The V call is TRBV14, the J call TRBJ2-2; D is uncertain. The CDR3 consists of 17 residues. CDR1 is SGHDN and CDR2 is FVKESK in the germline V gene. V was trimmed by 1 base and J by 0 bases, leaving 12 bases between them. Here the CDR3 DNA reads TGTGCCAGCAGCCAAGCTTATAAGACACCGAACACCGGGGAGCTGTTTTTT. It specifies CASSQAYKTPNTGELFF. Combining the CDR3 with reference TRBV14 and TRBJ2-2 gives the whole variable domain EAGVTQFPSHSVIEKGQTVTLRCDPISGHDNLYWYRRVMGKEIKFLLHFVKESKQDESGMPNNRFLAERTGGTYSTLKVQPAELEDSGVYFCASSQAYKTPNTGELFFGEGSRLTVL.

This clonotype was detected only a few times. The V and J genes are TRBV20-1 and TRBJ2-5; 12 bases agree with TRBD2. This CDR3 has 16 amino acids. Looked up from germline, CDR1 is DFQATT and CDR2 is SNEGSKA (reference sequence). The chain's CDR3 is CTVNLWAGLAGETQYF. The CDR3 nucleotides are TGCACCGTTAATCTTTGGGCGGGACTAGCGGGAGAGACCCAGTACTTC.

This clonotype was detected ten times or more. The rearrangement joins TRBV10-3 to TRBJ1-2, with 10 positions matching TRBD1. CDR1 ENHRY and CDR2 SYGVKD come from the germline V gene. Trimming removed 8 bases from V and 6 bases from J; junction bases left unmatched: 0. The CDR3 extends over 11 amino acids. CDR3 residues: CAIGTGDGYTF. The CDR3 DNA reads TGTGCCATCGGGACAGGGGATGGCTACACCTTC.

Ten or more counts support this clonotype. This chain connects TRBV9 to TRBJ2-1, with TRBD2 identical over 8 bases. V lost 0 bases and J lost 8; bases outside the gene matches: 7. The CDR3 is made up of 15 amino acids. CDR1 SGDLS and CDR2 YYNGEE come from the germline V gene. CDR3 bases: TGTGCCAGCAGCGTAGGGGACCAGCGGGGGTATGAGCAGTTCTTC. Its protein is CASSVGDQRGYEQFF. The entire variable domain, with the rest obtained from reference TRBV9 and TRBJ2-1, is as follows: DSGVTQTPKHLITATGQRVTLRCSPRSGDLSVYWYQQSLDQGLQFLIQYYNGEERAKGNILERFSAQQFPDLHSELNLSSLELGDSALYFCASSVGDQRGYEQFFGPGTRLTVL.

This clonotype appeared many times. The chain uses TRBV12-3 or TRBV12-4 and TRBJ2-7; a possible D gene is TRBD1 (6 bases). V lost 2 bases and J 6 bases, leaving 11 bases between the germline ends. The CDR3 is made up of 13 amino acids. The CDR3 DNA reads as TGTGCCAGCAGTTTACTCCGGGACACCGAGCAGTACTTC. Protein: CASSLLRDTEQYF.

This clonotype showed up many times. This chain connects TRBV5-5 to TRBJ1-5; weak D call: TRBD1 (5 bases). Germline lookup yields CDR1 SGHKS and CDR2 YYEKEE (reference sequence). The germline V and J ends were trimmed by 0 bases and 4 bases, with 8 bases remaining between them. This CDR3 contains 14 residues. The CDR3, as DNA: TGTGCCAGCAGCTTGGCACAGGTGAATCAGCCCCAGCATTTT. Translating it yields CASSLAQVNQPQHF.

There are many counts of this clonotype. Here the CDR3 DNA reads TGTGCCAGCAGTTACTCGAATGGGGGGCCCCTTTATGAGCAGCATTTT. As protein: CASSYSNGGPLYEQHF. V is TRBV6-5 and J is TRBJ1-5; TRBD1 is a possible D gene (6 bases). Looked up from germline, CDR1 is MNHEY and CDR2 is SVGAGI. This CDR3 has 16 amino acids. Trimming removed 0 bases at V and 13 bases at J, with 22 bases between.

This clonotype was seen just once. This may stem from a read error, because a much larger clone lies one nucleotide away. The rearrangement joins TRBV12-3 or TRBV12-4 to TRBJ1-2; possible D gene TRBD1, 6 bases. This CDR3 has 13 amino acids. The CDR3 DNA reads TGTGCCAGCAGTTTGGTCAGGGGAGTTGGCTACAGCTTC. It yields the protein CASSLVRGVGYSF.

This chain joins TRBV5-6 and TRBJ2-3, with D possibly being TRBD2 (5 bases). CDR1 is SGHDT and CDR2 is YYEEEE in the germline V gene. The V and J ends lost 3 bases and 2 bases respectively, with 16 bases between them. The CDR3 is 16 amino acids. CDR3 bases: TGTGCCAGCAGCTCGAGGGCTCCCGGACTCACAGATACGCAGTATTTT. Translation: CASSSRAPGLTDTQYF.

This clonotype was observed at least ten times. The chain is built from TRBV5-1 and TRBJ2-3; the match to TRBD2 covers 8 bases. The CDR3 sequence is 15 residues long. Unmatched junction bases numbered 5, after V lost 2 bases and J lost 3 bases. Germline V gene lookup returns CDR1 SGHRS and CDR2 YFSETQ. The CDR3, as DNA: TGCGCCAGCAGCTTCACAGCGGGAGTTACAGATACGCAGTATTTT. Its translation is CASSFTAGVTDTQYF.

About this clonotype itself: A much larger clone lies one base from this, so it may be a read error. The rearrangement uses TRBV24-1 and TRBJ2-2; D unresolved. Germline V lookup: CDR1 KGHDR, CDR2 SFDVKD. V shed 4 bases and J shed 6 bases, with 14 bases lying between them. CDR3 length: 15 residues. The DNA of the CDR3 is TGTGCCACCAGTGACCCCATTAGAAACCCCGGGGAGCTGTTTTTT. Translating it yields CATSDPIRNPGELFF.

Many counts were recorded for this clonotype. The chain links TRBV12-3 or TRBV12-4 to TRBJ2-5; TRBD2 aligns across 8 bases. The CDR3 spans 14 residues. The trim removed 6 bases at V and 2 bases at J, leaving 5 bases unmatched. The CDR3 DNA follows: TGTGCCAGCAGCCTTTCGGGGGGGCAAGAGACCCAGTACTTC. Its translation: CASSLSGGQETQYF.

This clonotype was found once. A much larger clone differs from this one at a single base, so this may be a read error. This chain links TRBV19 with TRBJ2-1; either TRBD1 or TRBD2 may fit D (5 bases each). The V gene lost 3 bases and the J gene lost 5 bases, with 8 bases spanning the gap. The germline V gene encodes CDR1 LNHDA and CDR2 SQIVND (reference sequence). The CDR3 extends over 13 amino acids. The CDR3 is CASSMGTDNEQFF. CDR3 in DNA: TGTGCCAGTAGTATGGGGACGGACAATGAGCAGTTCTTC. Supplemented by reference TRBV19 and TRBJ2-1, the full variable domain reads DGGITQSPKYLFRKEGQNVTLSCEQNLNHDAMYWYRQDPGQGLRLIYYSQIVNDFQKGDIAEGYSVSREKKESFPLTVTSAQKNPTAFYLCASSMGTDNEQFFGPGTRLTVL.

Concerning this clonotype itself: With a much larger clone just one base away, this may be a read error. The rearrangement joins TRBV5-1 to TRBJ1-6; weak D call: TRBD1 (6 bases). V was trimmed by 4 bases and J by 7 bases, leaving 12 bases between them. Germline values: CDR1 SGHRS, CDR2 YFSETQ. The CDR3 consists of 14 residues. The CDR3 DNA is TGCGCCAGCAGCACGGGACATACGAATTCACCCCTCCACTTT. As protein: CASSTGHTNSPLHF.

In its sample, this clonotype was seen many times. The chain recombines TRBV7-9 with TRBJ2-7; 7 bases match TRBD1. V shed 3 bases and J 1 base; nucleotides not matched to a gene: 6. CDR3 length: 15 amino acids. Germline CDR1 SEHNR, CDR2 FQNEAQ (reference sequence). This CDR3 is CASSFRQGASYEQYF. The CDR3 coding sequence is TGTGCCAGCAGCTTTCGACAGGGAGCGTCCTACGAGCAGTACTTC.

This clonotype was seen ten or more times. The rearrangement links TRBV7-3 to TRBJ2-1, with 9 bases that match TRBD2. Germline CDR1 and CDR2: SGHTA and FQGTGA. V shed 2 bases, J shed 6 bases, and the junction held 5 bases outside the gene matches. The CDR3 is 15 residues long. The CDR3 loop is CASSLGLAGFNEQFF. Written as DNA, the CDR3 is TGTGCCAGCAGCTTAGGGCTAGCGGGATTCAATGAGCAGTTCTTC.

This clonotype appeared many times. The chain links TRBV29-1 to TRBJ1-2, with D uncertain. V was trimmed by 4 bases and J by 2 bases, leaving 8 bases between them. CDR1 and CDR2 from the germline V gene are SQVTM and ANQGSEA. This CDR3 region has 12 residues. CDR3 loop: CSVAGKNYGYTF. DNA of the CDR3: TGCAGCGTTGCTGGCAAAAACTATGGCTACACCTTC.

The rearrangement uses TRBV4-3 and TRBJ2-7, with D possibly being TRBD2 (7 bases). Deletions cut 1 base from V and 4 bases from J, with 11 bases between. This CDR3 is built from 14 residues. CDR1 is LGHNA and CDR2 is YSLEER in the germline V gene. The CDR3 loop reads CASSQGGGRYEQYF. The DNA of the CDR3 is TGCGCCAGCAGCCAAGGGGGGGGGCGGTACGAGCAGTACTTC.

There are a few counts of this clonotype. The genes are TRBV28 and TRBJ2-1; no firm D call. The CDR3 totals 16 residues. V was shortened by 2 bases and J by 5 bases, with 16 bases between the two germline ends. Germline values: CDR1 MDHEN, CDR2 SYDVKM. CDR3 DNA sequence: TGTGCCAGCAGTTTACCGGCCTACCGTCCCAACAATGAGCAGTTCTTC. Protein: CASSLPAYRPNNEQFF.

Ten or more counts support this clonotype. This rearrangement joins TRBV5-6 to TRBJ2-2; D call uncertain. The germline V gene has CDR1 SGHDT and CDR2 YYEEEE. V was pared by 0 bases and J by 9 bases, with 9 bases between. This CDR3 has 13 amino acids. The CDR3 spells CASSLGPGRELFF. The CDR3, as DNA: TGTGCCAGCAGCTTGGGACCAGGTCGGGAGCTGTTTTTT.

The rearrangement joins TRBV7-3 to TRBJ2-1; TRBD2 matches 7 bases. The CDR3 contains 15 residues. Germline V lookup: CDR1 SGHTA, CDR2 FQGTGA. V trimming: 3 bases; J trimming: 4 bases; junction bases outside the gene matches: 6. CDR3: CASSLHSGTYNEQFF. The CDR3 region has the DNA TGTGCCAGCAGCTTGCACAGCGGGACTTACAATGAGCAGTTCTTC.

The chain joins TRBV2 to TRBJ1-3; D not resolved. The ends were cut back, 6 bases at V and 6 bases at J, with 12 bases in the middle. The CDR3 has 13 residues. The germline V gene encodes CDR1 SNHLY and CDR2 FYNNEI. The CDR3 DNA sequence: TGTGCCAGCAGGTTGACACGTGCAAACACCATATATTTT. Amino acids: CASRLTRANTIYF.

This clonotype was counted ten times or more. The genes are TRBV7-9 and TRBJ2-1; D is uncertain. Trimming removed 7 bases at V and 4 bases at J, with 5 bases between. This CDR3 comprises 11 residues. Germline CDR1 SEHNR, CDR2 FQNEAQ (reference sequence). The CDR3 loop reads CASKRYNEQFF. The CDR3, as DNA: TGTGCCAGCAAGCGTTACAATGAGCAGTTCTTC.

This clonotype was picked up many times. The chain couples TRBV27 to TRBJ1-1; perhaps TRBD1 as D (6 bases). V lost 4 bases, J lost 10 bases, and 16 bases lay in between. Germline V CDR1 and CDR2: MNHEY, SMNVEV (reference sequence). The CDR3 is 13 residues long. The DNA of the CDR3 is TGTGCCAGCAGTTCAGGATTTGGAGGGGGAGCTTTCTTT. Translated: CASSSGFGGGAFF.

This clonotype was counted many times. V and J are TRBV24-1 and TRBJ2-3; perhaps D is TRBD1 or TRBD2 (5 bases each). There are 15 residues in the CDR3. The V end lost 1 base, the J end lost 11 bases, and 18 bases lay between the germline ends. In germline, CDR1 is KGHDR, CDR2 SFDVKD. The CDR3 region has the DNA TGTGCCACCAGTGATTTAAAAGGAGTAGAGGGGATGCAGTATTTT. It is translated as CATSDLKGVEGMQYF.